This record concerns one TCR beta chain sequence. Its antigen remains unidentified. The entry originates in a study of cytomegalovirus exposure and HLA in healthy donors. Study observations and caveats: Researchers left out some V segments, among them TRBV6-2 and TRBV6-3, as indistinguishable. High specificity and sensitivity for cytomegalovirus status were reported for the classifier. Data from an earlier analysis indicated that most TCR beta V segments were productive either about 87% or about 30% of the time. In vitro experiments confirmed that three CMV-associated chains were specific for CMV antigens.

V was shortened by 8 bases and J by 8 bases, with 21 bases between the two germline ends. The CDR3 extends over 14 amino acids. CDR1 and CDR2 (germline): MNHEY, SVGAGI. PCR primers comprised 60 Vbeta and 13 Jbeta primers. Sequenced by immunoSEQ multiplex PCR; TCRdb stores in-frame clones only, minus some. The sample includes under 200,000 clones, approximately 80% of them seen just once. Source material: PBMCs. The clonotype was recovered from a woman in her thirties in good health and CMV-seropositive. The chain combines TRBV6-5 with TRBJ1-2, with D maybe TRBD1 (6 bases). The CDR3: CASVKGGMFGGYTF. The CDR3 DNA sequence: TGTGCCAGCGTAAAGGGGGGGATGTTCGGCGGCTACACCTTC.